Listed here are 28 T cell receptor beta chains from one sample, sequenced in a study of B cell selection in AIRE deficiency. Sorting defined conventional CD4 T cells as CD4+CD127+. Assay: immunoSEQ multiplex PCR; the TCRdb copy retains only in-frame clones and omits some. The repertoire holds roughly 25,000 clones, with 90% to 98% as singletons. Sequencing was performed on CD4+CD127+ conventional T cells sorted from PBMCs. These TCRs come from a human donor in good health.

This chain links TRBV5-6 with TRBJ2-7, with TRBD2 identical over 10 bases. Germline trimming cut 2 bases from V and 5 bases from J; bases unmatched to any gene: 1. Germline V lookup: CDR1 SGHDT, CDR2 YYEEEE. CDR3 size: 13 residues. The CDR3 region is CASSFSGRHEQYF. The CDR3 DNA follows: TGTGCCAGCAGCTTTAGCGGGAGGCACGAGCAGTACTTC.

This chain joins TRBV5-1 and TRBJ1-2; tentatively, D is TRBD1 (5 bases). This CDR3 is built from 14 residues. From germline, CDR1 is SGHRS and CDR2 YFSETQ. The ends were cut back, 3 bases at V and 1 base at J, with 10 bases in the middle. The CDR3 is CASSSLRDNYGYTF. Here the CDR3 DNA reads TGCGCCAGCAGCTCACTCAGGGATAACTATGGCTACACCTTC.

CDR3 sequence (DNA): TGTGCCAGCAGCTACGGGAGGGAAGAGACCCAGTACTTC. This codes for CASSYGREETQYF. This rearrangement joins TRBV11-2 to TRBJ2-5; 8 bases align to TRBD2. The CDR3 has 13 amino acids. Per the germline V gene, CDR1 is SGHAT and CDR2 is FQNNGV. With 4 bases clipped from V and 3 bases from J, the junction kept 1 base outside the gene matches.

The J gene is TRBJ2-1, the V gene TRBV6-6; TRBD2 matches at 8 bases. CDR3 size: 15 residues. The V and J ends lost 5 bases and 12 bases, in that order; junction bases with no gene match: 15. Looked up from germline, CDR1 is MNHNY and CDR2 is SVGAGI (reference sequence). The CDR3 sequence: CASSRDGGLERGQFF. CDR3 nucleotides: TGTGCCAGCAGTAGGGACGGGGGACTAGAACGGGGGCAGTTCTTC.

The chain has TRBV28 and TRBJ1-4; D not resolved. The V end lost 7 bases, the J end lost 8 bases, and 17 bases lay between the germline ends. CDR3 length equals 14 residues. Germline CDR1 is MDHEN and CDR2 is SYDVKM. The CDR3 nucleotides are TGTGCCAGCAATCCCGGGGTTAGAGGGGAAAAACTGTTTTTT. It specifies CASNPGVRGEKLFF.

The chain recombines TRBV10-3 with TRBJ2-2; a possible D gene is TRBD1 (6 bases). The CDR3 has 15 amino acids. V lost 2 bases and J lost 7, with 14 bases in between. Germline assignment: CDR1 ENHRY and CDR2 SYGVKD. Here the CDR3 DNA reads TGTGCCATCAGTGAGGGGGGCAGGTCGGGCGGGGAGCTGTTTTTT. This codes for CAISEGGRSGGELFF.

This clone was counted a single time. V is TRBV6-5 and J is TRBJ2-3, with TRBD2 matching 7 bases. With 10 bases clipped from V and 0 bases from J, the junction kept 7 bases outside the gene matches. Looked up from germline, CDR1 is MNHEY and CDR2 is SVGAGI. The CDR3 runs 14 residues. CDR3: CATRTSASTDTQYF. CDR3 nucleotide sequence: TGTGCCACGCGAACTAGCGCCAGCACAGATACGCAGTATTTT.

The chain joins TRBV5-4 to TRBJ1-1; no firm D call. CDR3 length: 13 amino acids. Trimming pared 0 bases from V and 6 bases from J, leaving 9 bases between. Germline V lookup: CDR1 SGHNT, CDR2 YYREEE (reference sequence). The CDR3 coding sequence is TGTGCCAGCAGCTTGGCCGAAGGCCCTGAAGCTTTCTTT. Translation: CASSLAEGPEAFF.

The chain recombines TRBV7-2 with TRBJ1-5; TRBD1 might be the D (5 bases). The V gene's germline CDR1 is SGHTA and CDR2 FQGNSA. CDR3 length equals 13 residues. Trimming stripped 5 bases from V and 7 bases from J, with 12 bases between. The CDR3 coding sequence is TGTGCCAGCAGCGTCGACAGCGTACAGCCCCAGCATTTT. Its translation is CASSVDSVQPQHF.

The CDR3 bases are TGCGCCAGCAGCCAAGATCACCGGGGTAGCGAGACCCAGTACTTC. Encoded protein: CASSQDHRGSETQYF. The chain links TRBV4-3 to TRBJ2-5, with D possibly matching TRBD2 (5 bases). This CDR3 comprises 15 residues. The ends were cut back, 0 bases at V and 5 bases at J, with 13 bases in the middle. CDR1 LGHNA and CDR2 YSLEER come from the germline V gene.

The chain recombines TRBV7-3 with TRBJ2-1, with 9 positions matching TRBD2. The CDR3 loop spans 15 amino acids. Germline assignment: CDR1 SGHTA and CDR2 FQGTGA. With V trimmed by 3 bases and J by 4 bases, 4 bases remained unmatched. The chain's CDR3 is CASSFLAGRYNEQFF. As DNA, the CDR3 is TGTGCCAGCAGCTTTCTAGCGGGAAGGTACAATGAGCAGTTCTTC.

The chain employs TRBV7-2 and TRBJ2-7; the D is unclear. The CDR3 is 13 amino acids. V lost 5 bases, J lost 4 bases, and 12 bases lay in between. The V gene's germline CDR1 is SGHTA and CDR2 FQGNSA. For the CDR3, the DNA is TGTGCCAGCAGCCCACCCCTCGCGTACGAGCAGTACTTC. As protein: CASSPPLAYEQYF. Together with reference TRBV7-2 and TRBJ2-7, the CDR3 gives the full variable domain: GAGVSQSPSNKVTEKGKDVELRCDPISGHTALYWYRQSLGQGLEFLIYFQGNSAPDKSGLPSDRFSAERTGGSVSTLTIQRTQQEDSAVYLCASSPPLAYEQYFGPGTRLTVT.

V and J are TRBV7-2 and TRBJ1-1; a weak D match, TRBD1 (6 bases). This CDR3 is built from 13 residues. Between the trimmed V and J ends, which lost 6 bases and 6 bases, there was a span of 14 bases. The germline V gene has CDR1 SGHTA and CDR2 FQGNSA. The CDR3 protein is CASRYTGTPEAFF. DNA for the CDR3: TGTGCCAGCAGGTATACAGGGACCCCTGAAGCTTTCTTT. Looking up the rest from reference TRBV7-2 and TRBJ1-1 gives the full variable domain: GAGVSQSPSNKVTEKGKDVELRCDPISGHTALYWYRQSLGQGLEFLIYFQGNSAPDKSGLPSDRFSAERTGGSVSTLTIQRTQQEDSAVYLCASRYTGTPEAFFGQGTRLTVV.

This sequence joins TRBV7-2 and TRBJ2-3, with TRBD2 matching 11 bases. This CDR3 spans 16 amino acids. Germline CDR1 reads SGHTA; CDR2 reads FQGNSA. The V and J ends lost 0 bases and 2 bases, in that order; junction bases with no gene match: 1. The CDR3, as DNA: TGTGCCAGCAGCTTAGCGACTAGCGGGAACACAGATACGCAGTATTTT. This codes for CASSLATSGNTDTQYF.

The V gene is TRBV5-6, the J gene TRBJ1-1; no clear D gene. The CDR3 runs 11 residues. Looked up from germline, CDR1 is SGHDT and CDR2 is YYEEEE. Deletions cut 2 bases from V and 6 bases from J, with 5 bases between. CDR3 residues: CASSLRAEAFF. CDR3 nucleotides: TGTGCCAGCAGCTTACGCGCTGAAGCTTTCTTT.

The CDR3, as DNA: TGTGCCAGCAGCTTAGGCCTGAGGGACACTGAAGCTTTCTTT. Its translation is CASSLGLRDTEAFF. This sequence joins TRBV7-2 and TRBJ1-1, with D unclear. Trimming removed 1 base from V and 3 bases from J, with 9 bases in between. CDR1 and CDR2 from the germline V gene are SGHTA and FQGNSA. The CDR3 sequence is 14 residues long.

The J gene is TRBJ2-7, the V gene TRBV5-1; 9 bases agree with TRBD2. Germline V CDR1 and CDR2: SGHRS, YFSETQ. The junction had 11 bases not matched to a gene; V was cut back by 4 bases and J by 3 bases. This CDR3 has 16 amino acids. CDR3 nucleotide sequence: TGCGCCAGCAGCCTCGTGAGGGGTAGCGGGAGCTACGAGCAGTACTTC. Its protein is CASSLVRGSGSYEQYF.

The J gene is TRBJ1-1, the V gene TRBV29-1; D uncertain. The CDR3 runs to 10 residues. Germline CDR1 reads SQVTM; CDR2 reads ANQGSEA. V lost 6 bases to trimming and J lost 3 bases, with 5 bases between them. CDR3 sequence: CSVFYTEAFF. CDR3 nucleotide sequence: TGCAGCGTCTTCTACACTGAAGCTTTCTTT.

This chain uses TRBV5-1 with TRBJ1-5, with 7 bases that match TRBD1. V dropped 4 bases and J dropped 2; count of bases not matched to a gene: 6. CDR1 SGHRS and CDR2 YFSETQ come from the germline V gene. This CDR3 comprises 15 residues. CDR3 in amino acids: CASSPEGAGNQPQHF. In nucleotides, the CDR3 is TGCGCCAGCAGCCCGGAGGGGGCGGGCAATCAGCCCCAGCATTTT.

The rearrangement joins TRBV7-9 to TRBJ2-2; no clear D. The CDR3 is 12 residues long. From germline, CDR1 is SEHNR and CDR2 FQNEAQ (reference sequence). Trimming pared 5 bases from V and 8 bases from J, leaving 9 bases between. In DNA form, the CDR3 reads TGTGCCAGCAGCCCCCGGGTGGGGGAGCTGTTTTTT. This translates into CASSPRVGELFF.

The chain employs TRBV28 and TRBJ1-6; 7 bases fit TRBD1. This CDR3 is 14 amino acids long. The ends lost 8 bases at V and 6 bases at J; junction bases unmatched: 7. CDR1 and CDR2 (germline): MDHEN, SYDVKM. Written as DNA, the CDR3 is TGTGCCAGCGACAGGGATTTGGGTAATTCACCCCTCCACTTT. Amino acids: CASDRDLGNSPLHF.

The rearrangement uses TRBV11-2 and TRBJ2-7, with TRBD2 identical over 9 bases. V lost 2 bases and J lost 5; bases outside the gene matches: 4. The CDR3 consists of 14 residues. CDR1 SGHAT and CDR2 FQNNGV come from the germline V gene. CDR3 sequence reads: CASSLLAGSNEQYF. DNA of the CDR3: TGTGCCAGCAGCTTACTAGCGGGATCTAACGAGCAGTACTTC.

This clone was detected only once. The rearrangement joins TRBV7-2 to TRBJ1-6; D uncertain. Germline V gives CDR1 SGHTA, CDR2 FQGNSA. V gave up 5 bases and J gave up 2 bases, with 7 bases separating them. This CDR3 has 14 amino acids. The CDR3 nucleotides read TGTGCCAGCAGCCTAGTCCCCTATAATTCACCCCTCCACTTT. This sequence encodes CASSLVPYNSPLHF.

The J gene is TRBJ1-5, the V gene TRBV18, with 7 bases that match TRBD1. Germline V gene data show CDR1 as KGHSH and CDR2 as LQKENI. Germline trimming cut 3 bases from V and 5 bases from J; bases unmatched to any gene: 7. The CDR3 runs 15 residues. The CDR3: CASSPSTGRDQPQHF. The CDR3 DNA reads TGTGCCAGCTCACCGTCGACAGGGAGAGATCAGCCCCAGCATTTT. Full variable domain (outside the CDR3, taken from reference TRBV18 and TRBJ1-5): NAGVMQNPRHLVRRRGQEARLRCSPMKGHSHVYWYRQLPEEGLKFMVYLQKENIIDESGMPKERFSAEFPKEGPSILRIQQVVRGDSAAYFCASSPSTGRDQPQHFGDGTRLSIL.

The gene calls are TRBV6-6 and TRBJ1-1; D ambiguous. This CDR3 spans 13 amino acids. Deletions cut 7 bases from V and 1 base from J, with 10 bases between. Germline values: CDR1 MNHNY, CDR2 SVGAGI (reference sequence). This CDR3 reads CASKEGRNTEAFF. In DNA form, the CDR3 reads TGTGCCAGCAAGGAGGGTCGGAACACTGAAGCTTTCTTT.

V usage is TRBV11-2 and J usage is TRBJ2-1, with 7 bases lining up with TRBD1. Germline CDR1 SGHAT, CDR2 FQNNGV. The CDR3 is 16 residues long. The ends lost 1 base at V and 1 base at J; junction bases unmatched: 4. DNA of the CDR3: TGTGCCAGCAGCTTAGTCCCGGGACAGTCCTACAATGAGCAGTTCTTC. It yields the protein CASSLVPGQSYNEQFF.

The chain links TRBV30 to TRBJ2-7; 13 bases map to TRBD2. Germline V gene data show CDR1 as GTSNPN and CDR2 as SVGIG (reference sequence). V lost 1 base, J lost 6 bases, and 3 bases stayed unmatched. The CDR3 runs 14 residues. CDR3 loop: CAWSAGLAGPEQYF. The CDR3 bases are TGTGCCTGGAGTGCGGGACTAGCGGGACCCGAGCAGTACTTC.

This chain links TRBV7-6 with TRBJ2-1, with 7 bases fitting TRBD2. Germline V gene data show CDR1 as SGHVS and CDR2 as FNYEAQ. V was clipped by 3 bases and J by 4 bases; unmatched bases: 3. The CDR3 is 14 amino acids. The CDR3: CASSFGREYNEQFF. CDR3 nucleotides: TGTGCCAGCAGCTTTGGGCGGGAGTACAATGAGCAGTTCTTC. The full variable domain, rest sourced from reference TRBV7-6 and TRBJ2-1, is GAGVSQSPRYKVTKRGQDVALRCDPISGHVSLYWYRQALGQGPEFLTYFNYEAQQDKSGLPNDRFSAERPEGSISTLTIQRTEQRDSAMYRCASSFGREYNEQFFGPGTRLTVL.